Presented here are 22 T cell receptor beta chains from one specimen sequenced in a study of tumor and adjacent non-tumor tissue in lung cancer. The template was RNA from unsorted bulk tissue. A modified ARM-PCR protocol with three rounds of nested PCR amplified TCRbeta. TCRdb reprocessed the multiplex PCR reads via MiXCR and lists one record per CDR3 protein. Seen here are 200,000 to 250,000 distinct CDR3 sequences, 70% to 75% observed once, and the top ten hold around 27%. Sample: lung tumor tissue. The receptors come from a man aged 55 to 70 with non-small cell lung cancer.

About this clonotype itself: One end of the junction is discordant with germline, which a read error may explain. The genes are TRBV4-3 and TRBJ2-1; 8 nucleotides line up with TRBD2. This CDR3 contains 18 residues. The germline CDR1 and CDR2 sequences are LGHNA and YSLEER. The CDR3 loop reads CAISQGLAGGGPYNEQFF. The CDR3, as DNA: TGCGCCATCAGCCAAGGACTAGCAGGAGGAGGCCCCTACAATGAGCAGTTCTTC.

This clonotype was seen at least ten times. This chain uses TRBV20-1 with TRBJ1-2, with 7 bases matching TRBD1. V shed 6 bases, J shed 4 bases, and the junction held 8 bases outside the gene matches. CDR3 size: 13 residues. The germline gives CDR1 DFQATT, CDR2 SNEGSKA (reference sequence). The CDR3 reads CSAPRTGFYGYTF. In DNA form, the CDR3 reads TGCAGTGCCCCCAGGACAGGTTTCTATGGCTACACCTTC.

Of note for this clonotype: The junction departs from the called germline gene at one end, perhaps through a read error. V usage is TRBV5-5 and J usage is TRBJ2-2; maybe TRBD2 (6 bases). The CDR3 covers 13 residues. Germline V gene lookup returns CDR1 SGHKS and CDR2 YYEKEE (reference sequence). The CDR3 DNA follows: TGTGCCAGCAGCTTGGAGCCGGGCGGGGAGTTGTTGTTT. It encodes CASSLEPGGELLF.

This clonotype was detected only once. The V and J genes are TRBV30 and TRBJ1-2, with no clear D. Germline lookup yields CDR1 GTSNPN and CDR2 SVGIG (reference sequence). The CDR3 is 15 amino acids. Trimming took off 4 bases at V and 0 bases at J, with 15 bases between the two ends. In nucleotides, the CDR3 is TGTGCCTGGACCCCCGGGGTTGGGCCTAACTATGGCTACACCTTC. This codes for CAWTPGVGPNYGYTF.

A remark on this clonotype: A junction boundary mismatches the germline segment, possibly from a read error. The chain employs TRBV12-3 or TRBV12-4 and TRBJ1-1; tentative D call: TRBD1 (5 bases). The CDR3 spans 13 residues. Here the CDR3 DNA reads TGTGCCAGCAGTAAACAGGAGAGCACTGAAACTTTCTTT. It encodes CASSKQESTETFF.

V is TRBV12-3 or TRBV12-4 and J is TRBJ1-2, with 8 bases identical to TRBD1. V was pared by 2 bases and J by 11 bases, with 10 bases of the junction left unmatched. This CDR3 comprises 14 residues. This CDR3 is CASSLPDRGYDYTF. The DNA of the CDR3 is TGTGCCAGCAGTTTACCAGACAGGGGCTATGATTACACCTTC.

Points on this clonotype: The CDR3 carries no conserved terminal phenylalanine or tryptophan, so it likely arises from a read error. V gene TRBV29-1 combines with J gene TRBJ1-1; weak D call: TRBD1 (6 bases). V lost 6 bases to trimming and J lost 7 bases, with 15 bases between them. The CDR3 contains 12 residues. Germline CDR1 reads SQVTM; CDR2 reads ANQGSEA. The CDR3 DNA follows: TGCAGCGTCCGACTGGGGGCCATTGAAGCTTTCTCT. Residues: CSVRLGAIEAFS.

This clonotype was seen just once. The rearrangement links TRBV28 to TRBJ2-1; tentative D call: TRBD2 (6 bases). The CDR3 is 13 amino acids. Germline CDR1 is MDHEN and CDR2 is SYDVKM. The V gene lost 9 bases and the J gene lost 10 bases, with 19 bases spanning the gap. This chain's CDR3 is CASYRTGGTEQFF. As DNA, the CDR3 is TGTGCCAGTTACCGAACCGGGGGAACCGAGCAGTTCTTC.

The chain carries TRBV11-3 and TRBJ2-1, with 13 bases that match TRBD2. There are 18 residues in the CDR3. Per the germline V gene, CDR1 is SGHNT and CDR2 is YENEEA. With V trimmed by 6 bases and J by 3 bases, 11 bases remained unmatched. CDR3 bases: TGTGCCAGCAGACATCCACTAGCGGGAGGGCACAACTACAATGAGCAGTTCTTC. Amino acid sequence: CASRHPLAGGHNYNEQFF.

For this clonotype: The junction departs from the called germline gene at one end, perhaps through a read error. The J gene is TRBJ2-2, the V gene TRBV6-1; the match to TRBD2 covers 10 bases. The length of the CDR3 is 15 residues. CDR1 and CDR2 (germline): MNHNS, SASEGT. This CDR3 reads CASSETSGEAGEPFF. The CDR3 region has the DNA TGTGCCAGCAGTGAAACTAGCGGGGAGGCCGGGGAGCCGTTTTTT.

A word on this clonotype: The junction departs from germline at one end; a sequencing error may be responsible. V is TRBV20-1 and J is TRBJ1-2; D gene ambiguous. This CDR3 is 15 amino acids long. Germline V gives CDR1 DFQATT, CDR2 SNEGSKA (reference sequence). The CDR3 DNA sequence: TGCAGTGCTAGACCTGTGGTCCTTGATTCCTATGCCTACACCTTC. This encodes CSARPVVLDSYAYTF.

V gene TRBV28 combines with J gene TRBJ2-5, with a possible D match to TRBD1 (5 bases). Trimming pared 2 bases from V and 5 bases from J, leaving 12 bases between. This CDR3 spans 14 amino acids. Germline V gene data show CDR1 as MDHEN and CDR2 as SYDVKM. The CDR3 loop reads CASSLNRRRETQYF. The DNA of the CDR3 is TGTGCCAGCAGTTTAAACAGGCGGCGTGAGACCCAGTACTTC.

CDR3 sequence reads: CASSVPSVVIYF. The CDR3 nucleotides read TGTGCCAGCAGCGTACCCTCGGTCGTGATATATTTT. The rearrangement links TRBV28 to TRBJ1-3, with D hard to call. There are 12 residues in the CDR3. Trimming stripped 6 bases from V and 13 bases from J, with 16 bases between. CDR1 MDHEN and CDR2 SYDVKM come from the germline V gene.

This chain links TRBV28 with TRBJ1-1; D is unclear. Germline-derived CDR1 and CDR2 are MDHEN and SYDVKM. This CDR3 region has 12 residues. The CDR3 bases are TGTGCTAGTAACTTTATGAACACTGAAGCTTTCTTT. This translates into CASNFMNTEAFF.

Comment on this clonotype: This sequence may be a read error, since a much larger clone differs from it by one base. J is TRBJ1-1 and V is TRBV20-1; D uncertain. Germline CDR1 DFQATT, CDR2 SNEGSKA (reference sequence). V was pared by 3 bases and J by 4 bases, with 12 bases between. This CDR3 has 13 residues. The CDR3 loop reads CSASSPVVTEAFF. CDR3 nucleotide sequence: TGCAGTGCTAGTTCACCAGTAGTCACTGAAGCTTTCTTT.

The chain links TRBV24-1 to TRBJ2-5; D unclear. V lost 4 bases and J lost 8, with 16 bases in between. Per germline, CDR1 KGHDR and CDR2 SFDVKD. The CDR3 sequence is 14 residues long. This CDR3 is CATSDPHRPETQYF. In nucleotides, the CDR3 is TGTGCCACCAGTGACCCCCATAGGCCAGAAACCCAGTACTTC.

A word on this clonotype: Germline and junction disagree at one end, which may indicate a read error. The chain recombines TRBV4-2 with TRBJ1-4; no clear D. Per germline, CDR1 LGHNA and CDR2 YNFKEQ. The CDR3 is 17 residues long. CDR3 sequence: CSSSQNHGRASNEKLFF. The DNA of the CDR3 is TGTTCCAGCAGCCAAAATCACGGCCGAGCCTCTAATGAAAAACTGTTTTTT.

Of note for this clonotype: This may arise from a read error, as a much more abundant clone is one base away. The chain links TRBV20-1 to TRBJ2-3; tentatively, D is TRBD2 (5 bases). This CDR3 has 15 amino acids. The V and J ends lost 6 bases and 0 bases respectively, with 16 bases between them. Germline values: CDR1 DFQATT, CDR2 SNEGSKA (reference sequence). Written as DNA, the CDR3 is TGCAGTGCCTCGACTATTAACGCGAGCACAGATACGCAGTATTTT. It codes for CSASTINASTDTQYF.

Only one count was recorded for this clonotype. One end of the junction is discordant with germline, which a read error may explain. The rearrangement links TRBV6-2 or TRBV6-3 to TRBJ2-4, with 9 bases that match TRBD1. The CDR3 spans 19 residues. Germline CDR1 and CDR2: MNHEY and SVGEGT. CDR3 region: CDSNNGARQGGVAKNIQYF. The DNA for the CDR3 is TGTGACAGCAACAACGGGGCCCGACAGGGGGGAGTAGCCAAAAACATTCAGTACTTC.

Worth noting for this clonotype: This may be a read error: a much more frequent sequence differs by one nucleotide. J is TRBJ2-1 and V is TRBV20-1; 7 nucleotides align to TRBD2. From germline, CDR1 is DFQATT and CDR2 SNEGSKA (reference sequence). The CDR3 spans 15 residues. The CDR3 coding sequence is TGCAGTGCTTACCCCCCCGCGGGAGCCTACAAAGAGCAGTTCTTC. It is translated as CSAYPPAGAYKEQFF.

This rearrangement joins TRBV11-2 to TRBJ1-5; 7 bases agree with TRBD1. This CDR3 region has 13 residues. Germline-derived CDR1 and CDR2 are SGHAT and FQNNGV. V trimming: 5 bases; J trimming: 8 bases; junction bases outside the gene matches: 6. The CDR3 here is CASSSRQGKPQHF. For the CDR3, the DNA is TGTGCCAGCAGCAGTAGACAGGGCAAGCCCCAGCATTTT.

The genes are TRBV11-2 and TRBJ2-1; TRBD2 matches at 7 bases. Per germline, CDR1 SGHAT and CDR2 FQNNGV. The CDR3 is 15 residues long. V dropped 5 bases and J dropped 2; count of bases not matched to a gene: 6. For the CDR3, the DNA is TGTGCCAGCAGCCTAAAAAGCGGGGCCTACAATGAGCAGTTCTTC. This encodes CASSLKSGAYNEQFF.